This section outlines one TCR beta chain sequence together with its context. Libraries were prepared by immunoSEQ multiplex PCR; TCRdb keeps only in-frame clonotypes and omits some of them. The table shows some 350,000 clones, with around 83% occurring only once. The CDR3 sequence is 15 residues long. V gave up 3 bases and J gave up 4 bases; unmatched junction bases: 5. Germline assignment: CDR1 MGHDK and CDR2 SYGVNS. The sample belongs to a study of Ad26.COV2.S vaccination and SARS-CoV-2 variants. The treatment denotes: approximately 18 received Ad26.COV2.S at low or high dose, single or two shots; about five received placebo; per-sample allocation not given. Sampling occurred on day 63 after the first vaccine or placebo injection.

The receptor's source is a person between 18 and 65 years old who received the Ad26.COV2.S COVID-19 vaccine or a placebo. This sample comprised peripheral blood, obtained in a trial of Ad26.COV2.S vaccine versus placebo. V and J are TRBV25-1 and TRBJ2-3; the match to TRBD1 covers 9 bases. The CDR3 sequence is CASSDPGQGSDTQYF. The CDR3 DNA sequence: TGTGCCAGCAGTGATCCGGGACAGGGATCAGATACGCAGTATTTT.